This T cell receptor (beta chain) was captured in a study of cytomegalovirus exposure and HLA in healthy donors. The PCR made use of 60 Vbeta and 13 Jbeta primers. Some clones are missing from TCRdb's copy, which holds only in-frame ones; the method was immunoSEQ multiplex PCR. The profile shows 150,000 or so clones, roughly 80% of them singletons. Study-wide results and caveats: A classifier reportedly called cytomegalovirus status with high sensitivity and specificity. Common viral pathogens seemed to be connected with several of the most significant clusters, according to a later analysis.

As regards this clone: Its specificity is unknown.

Trimming shortened V by 6 bases and J by 5 bases, and 10 bases separated the two germline ends. This CDR3 has 12 residues. Looked up from germline, CDR1 is WNHNN and CDR2 is SYGVQD (reference sequence). The sequence came from a male donor in good health and CMV-seropositive. The chain has TRBV10-1 and TRBJ2-5, with TRBD1 as a possible D gene (5 bases). Sequenced material: PBMCs. CDR3 nucleotide sequence: TGCGCCAGCAGCAGGGATGAGGAGACCCAGTACTTC. Its protein product is CASSRDEETQYF.